The clone carrying this T cell receptor (beta chain) has just a few counts. Its cognate antigen is unknown. The data originate from a study of beta chain features in type 1 diabetes. TCRB transcripts that were expressed got sequenced, as all of the isolated RNA had been reverse transcribed. Clones were read by immunoSEQ multiplex PCR, and TCRdb kept only the in-frame ones, dropping some. The sample consists of around 240,000 clones, roughly 17% of them appearing once. CDR3 length equals 15 residues. Trimming cost V 2 bases and J 7 bases, with 17 bases left between them. CDR1 is SGHTA, CDR2 FQGNSA, per germline. Post-sort purity exceeded 95% for all sorted populations. General observations from the study: For Type 1 diabetes patients, all four CD4+ subsets carried TCRB CDR3s that were moderately but significantly shorter. A PCR bias possibly favoring shorter templates would apply equally to patients and controls. Any HLA type influence on TCRB rearrangement was left unresolved here.

What was sequenced was naive CD4+ T cells from blood. This clonotype was obtained from a young man with type 1 diabetes. The J gene is TRBJ1-2, the V gene TRBV7-2, with a tentative D call TRBD1 (6 bases). In DNA, the CDR3 is TGTGCCAGCAGCTTAATCGCAGGGGAGTCGAGTGGCTACACCTTC. Residues: CASSLIAGESSGYTF.